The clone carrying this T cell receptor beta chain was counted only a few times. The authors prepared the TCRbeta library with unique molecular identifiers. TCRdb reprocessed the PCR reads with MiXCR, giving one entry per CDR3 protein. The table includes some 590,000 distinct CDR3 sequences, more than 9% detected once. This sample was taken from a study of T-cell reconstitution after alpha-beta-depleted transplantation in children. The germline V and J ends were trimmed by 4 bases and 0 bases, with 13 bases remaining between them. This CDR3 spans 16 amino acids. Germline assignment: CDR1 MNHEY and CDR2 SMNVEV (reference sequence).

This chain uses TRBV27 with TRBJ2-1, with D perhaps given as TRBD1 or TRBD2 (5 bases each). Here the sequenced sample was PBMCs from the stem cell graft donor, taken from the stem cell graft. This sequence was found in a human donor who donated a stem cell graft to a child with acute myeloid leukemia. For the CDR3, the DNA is TGTGCCAGCAGTTCCCTAGGGGAGAGCTCCTACAATGAGCAGTTCTTC. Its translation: CASSSLGESSYNEQFF.